The clone carrying this T cell receptor (delta chain) was detected only a few times. This sequence is one base from a far larger clone and is likely a read error. Additional DNA sequences in this sample encode the identical CDR3. The CDR3 runs to 17 residues. Per germline, CDR1 GEAIGNYY and CDR2 EKD. The data were obtained in a study of γδ T cells in repeated Plasmodium falciparum infection. In the study overall: Donors had four controlled P. falciparum NF54 infections over about 640 days.

Flow sorting of PBMC yielded separate Vgamma9/Vdelta2+ and Vdelta2-negative gammadelta T cell populations for bulk repertoire analysis. TCRdb called clones from the multiplex PCR reads again using CATT. This repertoire shows over 55,000 delta-chain clones, over 1.5% found once; its top ten account for 15%. Sequencing input: gamma-delta T cells from blood. The TCR originated in a pool of human donors (malaria-infected and uninfected, not separated). V gene TRDV2 combines with J gene TRDJ1; 11 bases map to TRDD3. The CDR3 DNA reads as TGTGCCTGCGACACACATTGGGGGATACGTACCACCGATAAACTCATCTTT. Amino acids: CACDTHWGIRTTDKLIF.